This TCR beta chain was sequenced for a study of T-cell reconstitution after alpha-beta-depleted transplantation in children. This CDR3 is 15 amino acids long. The germline gives CDR1 LGHDT, CDR2 YNNKEL (reference sequence). Trimming took off 0 bases at V and 10 bases at J, with 13 bases between the two ends. Preparation of the TCRbeta library used unique molecular identifiers. TCRdb reprocessed the PCR reads via MiXCR and lists one record per CDR3 protein. The sample includes some 290,000 distinct CDR3 sequences, 9.9% of them seen just once. This clonotype was found a few times. This TCR was recovered from a human donor who donated a stem cell graft to a child with SCID. The sample in question was PBMCs from the stem cell graft donor, obtained from the stem cell graft. The chain couples TRBV3-1 to TRBJ1-6; D gene uncertain. CDR3 in amino acids: CASSQDLADLSPLHF. The DNA of the CDR3 is TGTGCCAGCAGCCAAGATCTAGCAGACCTCTCACCCCTCCACTTT.